Following are 10 T cell receptor beta chains from one sample sequenced in a study of regulatory T cells in long-lasting Graves disease. Arm-PCR with iRepertoire HTBI primers amplified the CDR3 regions for these TCR beta libraries. TCRdb called the multiplex PCR reads again in MiXCR, with one record for every CDR3 protein. The data show roughly 250,000 distinct CDR3 sequences, about 18% seen once. As for time point: newly diagnosed GD, antithyroid drugs for less than 3 months. The TCR library was made from RNA extracted from PBMCs. The sample was also reused in another study, on T cells in Graves' hyperthyroidism and ophthalmopathy.

This specimen was peripheral blood mononuclear cells (PBMCs), taken at new diagnosis, from a patient treated with antithyroid drugs. These receptors all stem from a woman between 25 and 40 years old with Graves disease.

Many counts were recorded for this clonotype. V usage is TRBV19 and J usage is TRBJ1-1; no clear D. The V gene's germline CDR1 is LNHDA and CDR2 SQIVND (reference sequence). The V and J ends lost 8 bases and 0 bases respectively, with 10 bases between them. This CDR3 is built from 13 residues. The chain's CDR3 is CASCRVMNTEAFF. DNA of the CDR3: TGTGCCAGTTGTAGGGTCATGAACACTGAAGCTTTCTTT.

The rearrangement links TRBV19 to TRBJ2-3; weak D call: TRBD2 (7 bases). The CDR3 length is 15 residues. Deletions cut 6 bases from V and 2 bases from J, with 15 bases between. Germline CDR1 reads LNHDA; CDR2 reads SQIVND (reference sequence). The CDR3 loop is CASRSRRGPTDTQYF. In DNA, the CDR3 is TGTGCCAGTAGGTCGCGGCGGGGGCCCACAGATACGCAGTATTTT.

This clonotype was counted many times. This chain connects TRBV6-5 to TRBJ1-6; possibly TRBD1 for D (5 bases). CDR1 and CDR2 from the germline V gene are MNHEY and SVGAGI. V lost 2 bases to trimming and J lost 5 bases, with 13 bases between them. There are 16 residues in the CDR3. DNA of the CDR3: TGTGCCAGCAGTTACGGGGGGGACGTCCATAATTCACCCCTCCACTTT. Protein product: CASSYGGDVHNSPLHF.

This clonotype was observed a handful of times. V is TRBV6-5 and J is TRBJ2-6; TRBD2 might be the D (5 bases). V was clipped by 0 bases and J by 2 bases, with 5 bases between them. The CDR3 is 15 residues long. Germline assignment: CDR1 MNHEY and CDR2 SVGAGI. Here the CDR3 DNA reads TGTGCCAGCAGTTACTCCGGGGCTGGGGCCAACGTCCTGACTTTC. Its translation: CASSYSGAGANVLTF.

This clonotype was detected many times. The V call is TRBV12-3 or TRBV12-4, the J call TRBJ1-2; a weak D match, TRBD1 (5 bases). The CDR3 runs to 12 residues. Trimming left V 6 bases short and J 8 bases short, with 13 bases between. CDR3 coding DNA: TGTGCCAGCAGATTCGACAGCGGGGGCTACACCTTC. It is translated as CASRFDSGGYTF.

Here the CDR3 reads CSISQGSKRSYTF. The CDR3, as DNA: TGCAGCATTAGCCAGGGGAGTAAGAGGAGCTACACCTTC. J is TRBJ1-2 and V is TRBV29-1, with D tentatively TRBD1 (6 bases). Germline values: CDR1 SQVTM, CDR2 ANQGSEA. V was clipped by 8 bases and J by 9 bases, with 22 bases between them. The CDR3 runs to 13 residues.

This clonotype was picked up a small number of times. This chain uses TRBV7-2 with TRBJ1-1, with 10 bases lining up with TRBD1. The V gene end was trimmed by 2 bases and the J gene end by 1 base; junction bases not matched to a gene: 4. Germline CDR1 reads SGHTA; CDR2 reads FQGNSA. This CDR3 is built from 16 residues. CDR3 DNA: TGTGCCAGCAGCTTAAGAGGGACAGGGGCGAACACTGAAGCTTTCTTT. Its protein is CASSLRGTGANTEAFF.

This clonotype appeared many times. The gene calls are TRBV5-1 and TRBJ2-3; D may be TRBD1 (5 bases). The CDR3 has 14 amino acids. Germline V gives CDR1 SGHRS, CDR2 YFSETQ. V lost 4 bases and J 2 bases, leaving 11 bases between the germline ends. The CDR3 DNA follows: TGCGCCAGCAGCATAGGACAAACCACAGATACGCAGTATTTT. Residues: CASSIGQTTDTQYF.

The sample holds many counts of this clonotype. The chain recombines TRBV6-1 with TRBJ1-5, with D uncertain. This CDR3 contains 15 residues. Germline values: CDR1 MNHNS, CDR2 SASEGT. The V end was cut by 2 bases, the J end by 3 bases, with 11 bases between. CDR3 amino acids: CASSERGLINQPQHF. DNA for the CDR3: TGTGCCAGCAGTGAACGCGGGCTGATCAATCAGCCCCAGCATTTT.

This clonotype was observed a few times. CDR3 in amino acids: CASGRLTSGGAFYEQFF. CDR3 DNA: TGTGCTAGTGGTCGCCTTACTAGCGGGGGGGCCTTTTATGAGCAGTTCTTC. The chain employs TRBV12-5 and TRBJ2-1, with 13 positions matching TRBD2. Germline trimming cut 5 bases from V and 8 bases from J; bases unmatched to any gene: 12. This CDR3 comprises 17 residues. Germline V gene sequence: CDR1 LGHNT, CDR2 FRNRAP.